This T cell receptor beta chain emerged from a study of blood T cells in healthy people across ages. Study-wide results and limits: CMV infection status of these donors was not known.

The V gene end was trimmed by 1 base and the J gene end by 12 bases; junction bases not matched to a gene: 12. The length of the CDR3 is 15 residues. Per the germline V gene, CDR1 is SGHAT and CDR2 is FQNNGV. Remarks on this clonotype: Its antigen remains unidentified.

The study recruited healthy Caucasian donors from Russia who were aged roughly 6 to 100. No fewer than 6 micrograms of total RNA were isolated from every sample. Through a sample-barcoded 5' primer and a J-beta primer mix, a second PCR was run for about 6 to 12 cycles. TCRdb analysed the 5' RACE reads with MiXCR anew, one entry per CDR3 protein. The repertoire holds over a million distinct CDR3 sequences, with around 45% as singletons. The receptor was isolated from a woman in her sixties in good health. The chain carries TRBV11-2 and TRBJ2-1; 7 bases match TRBD1. The sample consisted of blood. The chain's CDR3 is CASSLGLGQRYGQFF. The DNA of the CDR3 is TGTGCCAGCAGCTTAGGGTTGGGACAGCGATATGGGCAGTTCTTC.